These T cell receptor beta chains were read from a single sample in a study of blood T cells in healthy people across ages. TCRdb analysed the 5' RACE reads with MiXCR anew, one entry per CDR3 protein. Here the sample spans more than 900,000 distinct CDR3 sequences, roughly 28% being singletons. These sequences were also reported in another study, on T cells of mothers and their children.

Sequencing was carried out using blood. These receptors originate from a woman aged 40 to 49 in good health. CDR3s include the opening cysteine and the closing phenylalanine or tryptophan. Fields, in order: clone size, V gene, J gene, D gene, CDR3 protein, CDR3 DNA. The D gene is left open where the match is weak. A row's size may be missing; if present it is once, few, many or a size class.

size: -
V: TRBV7-2
J: TRBJ2-5
D: -
CDR3: CASSLAGGPVETQYF
DNA: TGTGCCAGCAGCTTAGCGGGGGGGCCGGTAGAGACCCAGTACTTC

size: many
V: TRBV4-3
J: TRBJ2-7
D: -
CDR3: CASSQDLSGAYEQYF
DNA: TGCGCCAGCAGCCAAGATCTGAGTGGAGCCTACGAGCAGTACTTC

size: -
V: TRBV5-1
J: TRBJ2-1
D: TRBD1
CDR3: CASSLRDRDHNEQFF
DNA: TGCGCCAGCAGCCTCCGGGACAGGGACCACAATGAGCAGTTCTTC

size: many
V: TRBV6-2/TRBV6-3
J: TRBJ2-1
D: -
CDR3: CASSYPPGGRSSYNEQFF
DNA: TGTGCCAGCAGTTACCCCCCGGGCGGGCGGAGCTCCTACAATGAGCAGTTCTTC

size: many
V: TRBV29-1
J: TRBJ1-2
D: -
CDR3: CSAGHYGYTF
DNA: TGCAGCGCGGGACATTATGGCTACACCTTC

size: many
V: TRBV6-6
J: TRBJ1-1
D: -
CDR3: CASSPGGYTEAFF
DNA: TGTGCCAGCAGCCCAGGAGGGTACACTGAAGCTTTCTTT

size: few
V: TRBV6-2/TRBV6-3
J: TRBJ1-2
D: -
CDR3: CASSNTARYGYTF
DNA: TGTGCCAGCAGTAACACAGCGAGATATGGCTACACCTTC

size: few
V: TRBV4-3
J: TRBJ1-2
D: TRBD1
CDR3: CASSQDLDRGSANYGYTF
DNA: TGCGCCAGCAGCCAAGATTTGGACAGGGGCTCAGCTAACTATGGCTACACCTTC

size: -
V: TRBV7-3
J: TRBJ2-3
D: -
CDR3: CAGSLTGGTDTQYF
DNA: TGTGCCGGCAGCTTAACGGGGGGCACAGATACGCAGTATTTT

size: -
V: TRBV18
J: TRBJ1-1
D: -
CDR3: CASSPQDCLVAFF
DNA: TGTGCCAGCTCACCCCAGGACTGTTTGGTAGCTTTCTTT

size: -
V: TRBV18
J: TRBJ1-6
D: -
CDR3: CASSSGRPLNSPLHF
DNA: TGTGCCAGCTCGTCGGGACGGCCTTTAAATTCACCCCTCCACTTT

size: few
V: TRBV6-1
J: TRBJ2-4
D: TRBD2
CDR3: CASSEGLAGAAKNIQYF
DNA: TGTGCCAGCAGTGAGGGACTAGCGGGGGCCGCCAAAAACATTCAGTACTTC

size: -
V: TRBV3-1
J: TRBJ1-2
D: -
CDR3: CASSQDGVGYGYTF
DNA: TGTGCCAGCAGCCAAGACGGGGTGGGCTATGGCTACACCTTC

size: -
V: TRBV7-9
J: TRBJ2-7
D: TRBD1
CDR3: CASSSRDRAAYEQYF
DNA: TGTGCCAGCAGCTCCCGGGACAGGGCGGCCTACGAGCAGTACTTC

size: -
V: TRBV7-9
J: TRBJ2-7
D: TRBD2
CDR3: CASSHPGREEQYF
DNA: TGTGCCAGCAGCCACCCCGGGAGGGAAGAGCAGTACTTC

size: -
V: TRBV20-1
J: TRBJ1-1
D: -
CDR3: CSASPSPGQLYTEAFF
DNA: TGCAGTGCTAGCCCCTCCCCCGGGCAGCTTTACACTGAAGCTTTCTTT

size: -
V: TRBV20-1
J: TRBJ2-7
D: -
CDR3: CSVSVVGNEQYF
DNA: TGCAGTGTGTCGGTCGTGGGCAACGAGCAGTACTTC

size: -
V: TRBV28
J: TRBJ2-7
D: TRBD2
CDR3: CASSGGPPGGNYEQYF
DNA: TGTGCCAGCAGTGGGGGCCCCCCGGGAGGGAACTACGAGCAGTACTTC

size: -
V: TRBV25-1
J: TRBJ1-2
D: -
CDR3: CASSDVIRSHGYTF
DNA: TGTGCCAGCAGTGATGTCATACGGTCCCATGGCTACACCTTC

size: few
V: TRBV7-2
J: TRBJ1-2
D: TRBD1
CDR3: CASSSGQGLGGYTF
DNA: TGTGCCAGCAGCTCGGGACAGGGGTTAGGGGGCTACACCTTC

size: few
V: TRBV29-1
J: TRBJ2-7
D: -
CDR3: CSVGRGESEQYF
DNA: TGCAGCGTTGGTAGGGGAGAAAGCGAGCAGTACTTC

size: -
V: TRBV6-5
J: TRBJ2-7
D: TRBD1
CDR3: CASGSRDSSYEQYF
DNA: TGTGCCAGCGGTTCACGGGACAGCTCCTACGAGCAGTACTTC

size: -
V: TRBV20-1
J: TRBJ2-6
D: TRBD2
CDR3: CSANRLAGANVLTF
DNA: TGCAGTGCTAACCGACTAGCGGGGGCCAACGTCCTGACTTTC

size: -
V: TRBV14
J: TRBJ2-7
D: -
CDR3: CASSPARGPSYEQYF
DNA: TGTGCCAGCTCCCCCGCCCGGGGGCCGTCCTACGAGCAGTACTTC

size: -
V: TRBV28
J: TRBJ1-5
D: -
CDR3: CASSPYTGREDVNQPQHF
DNA: TGTGCCAGCAGTCCCTACACAGGGAGGGAGGATGTAAATCAGCCCCAGCATTTT

size: -
V: TRBV28
J: TRBJ2-5
D: -
CDR3: CVSYRVQETQYF
DNA: TGTGTCAGCTACAGGGTCCAAGAGACCCAGTACTTC

size: -
V: TRBV4-1
J: TRBJ1-4
D: -
CDR3: CASSQDGGNEKLFF
DNA: TGCGCCAGCAGCCAAGATGGGGGTAATGAAAAACTGTTTTTT

size: -
V: TRBV7-2
J: TRBJ2-4
D: -
CDR3: CASSFIGDAKNIQYF
DNA: TGTGCCAGCAGCTTCATCGGGGATGCCAAAAACATTCAGTACTTC

size: few
V: TRBV28
J: TRBJ2-7
D: TRBD1
CDR3: CASRRTGESREQYF
DNA: TGTGCCAGCAGAAGGACAGGGGAGAGCCGCGAGCAGTACTTC

size: few
V: TRBV28
J: TRBJ2-3
D: -
CDR3: CTSSLFGGTDTQYF
DNA: TGTACCAGCAGTTTATTCGGCGGCACAGATACGCAGTATTTT

size: few
V: TRBV3-1
J: TRBJ1-1
D: -
CDR3: CASSQDGGLGTEAFF
DNA: TGTGCCAGCAGCCAAGATGGAGGGTTGGGCACTGAAGCTTTCTTT